Described below is a single TCR beta chain sequence and its context. Its antigen is not known. The primer mix had 60 Vbeta and 13 Jbeta primers. Here immunoSEQ multiplex PCR was the method, and the copy in TCRdb shows in-frame clones only, minus some. This sample's clone table lists tens of thousands of clones. Healthy individuals who donated bone marrow served as the donors. This sample is drawn from a study of cytomegalovirus exposure and HLA in healthy donors. The wider study: There were 117 million unique TCR beta sequences, drawn from about 179 million T cells, in an earlier analysis.

CDR1 LNHDA and CDR2 SQIVND come from the germline V gene (reference sequence). Losses at the gene ends were 2 bases for V and 1 base for J; bases not matched to a gene: 3. The CDR3 consists of 15 residues. Study-wide findings and caveats: The authors enumerated over 150 TCR beta chains as linked to cytomegalovirus. An ancestry cluster, one associated with Asian ancestry, reportedly showed fewer N-insertions than the approximately 670-donor mean in a later analysis.

The clonotype originates from a female donor in good health and CMV-seronegative. This chain links TRBV19 with TRBJ2-5; 8 bases are a match to TRBD1. Material: PBMCs. This CDR3 reads CASSISGQGQETQYF. Written as DNA, the CDR3 is TGTGCCAGTAGTATATCCGGACAGGGCCAAGAGACCCAGTACTTC. Drawing the rest from reference TRBV19 and TRBJ2-5, the complete variable domain is DGGITQSPKYLFRKEGQNVTLSCEQNLNHDAMYWYRQDPGQGLRLIYYSQIVNDFQKGDIAEGYSVSREKKESFPLTVTSAQKNPTAFYLCASSISGQGQETQYFGPGTRLLVL.